This TCR beta chain was found in a study of PD-1 blockade in classical Hodgkin lymphoma. General study findings and limits: Reasons behind the repertoire differences stay unclear, perhaps disease activity or earlier therapy. A significant rise in TCR diversity was seen by C4D1 for CD4+ cells but not for CD8+ cells.

The data were produced by immunoSEQ multiplex PCR, yet TCRdb's version contains in-frame clones alone and is incomplete. The data show about 13,000 clones, with 90% to 95% seen just once and more than 20% held by the top ten. After autologous stem cell transplantation all patients relapsed, and prior brentuximab vedotin exposure differed between cohorts. Regarding this clone: The antigen is undetermined.

Sequenced material: peripheral blood mononuclear cells (PBMCs), taken at baseline. The TCR originated in a human donor with classical Hodgkin lymphoma.

The CDR3, as DNA: TGTGCCAGCAGCTTAAGGGGCAGCTCTGGGGCCAACGTCCTGACTTTC. Protein sequence: CASSLRGSSGANVLTF. V gene TRBV7-3 combines with J gene TRBJ2-6, with D possibly matching TRBD1 (5 bases). The germline CDR1 and CDR2 sequences are SGHTA and FQGTGA. Trimming took off 1 base at V and 0 bases at J, with 7 bases between the two ends. The CDR3 sequence is 16 residues long. The whole variable domain, remainder taken from reference TRBV7-3 and TRBJ2-6, is GAGVSQTPSNKVTEKGKYVELRCDPISGHTALYWYRQSLGQGPEFLIYFQGTGAADDSGLPNDRFFAVRPEGSVSTLKIQRTERGDSAVYLCASSLRGSSGANVLTFGAGSRLTVL.